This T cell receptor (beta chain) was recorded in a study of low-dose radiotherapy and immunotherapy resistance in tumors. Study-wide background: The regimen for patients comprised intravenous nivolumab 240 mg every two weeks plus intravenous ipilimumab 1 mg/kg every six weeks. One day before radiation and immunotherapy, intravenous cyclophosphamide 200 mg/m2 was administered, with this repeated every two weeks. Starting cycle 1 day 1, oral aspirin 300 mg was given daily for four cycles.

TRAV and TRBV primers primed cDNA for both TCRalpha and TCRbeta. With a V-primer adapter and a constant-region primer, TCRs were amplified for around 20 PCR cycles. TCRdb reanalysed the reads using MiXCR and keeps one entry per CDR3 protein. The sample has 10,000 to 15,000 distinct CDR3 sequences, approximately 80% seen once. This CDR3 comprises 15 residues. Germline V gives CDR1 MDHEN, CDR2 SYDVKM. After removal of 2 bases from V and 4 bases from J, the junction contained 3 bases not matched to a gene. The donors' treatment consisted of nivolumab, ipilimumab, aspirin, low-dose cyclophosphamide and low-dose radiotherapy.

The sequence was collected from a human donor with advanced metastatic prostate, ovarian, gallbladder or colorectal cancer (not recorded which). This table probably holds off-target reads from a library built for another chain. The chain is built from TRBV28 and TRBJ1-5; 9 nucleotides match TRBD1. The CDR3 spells CASSLGTGKNQPQHF. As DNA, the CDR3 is TGTGCCAGCAGTTTAGGGACAGGGAAAAATCAGCCCCAGCATTTT. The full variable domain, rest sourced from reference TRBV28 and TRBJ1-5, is DVKVTQSSRYLVKRTGEKVFLECVQDMDHENMFWYRQDPGLGLRLIYFSYDVKMKEKGDIPEGYSVSREKKERFSLILESASTNQTSMYLCASSLGTGKNQPQHFGDGTRLSIL.